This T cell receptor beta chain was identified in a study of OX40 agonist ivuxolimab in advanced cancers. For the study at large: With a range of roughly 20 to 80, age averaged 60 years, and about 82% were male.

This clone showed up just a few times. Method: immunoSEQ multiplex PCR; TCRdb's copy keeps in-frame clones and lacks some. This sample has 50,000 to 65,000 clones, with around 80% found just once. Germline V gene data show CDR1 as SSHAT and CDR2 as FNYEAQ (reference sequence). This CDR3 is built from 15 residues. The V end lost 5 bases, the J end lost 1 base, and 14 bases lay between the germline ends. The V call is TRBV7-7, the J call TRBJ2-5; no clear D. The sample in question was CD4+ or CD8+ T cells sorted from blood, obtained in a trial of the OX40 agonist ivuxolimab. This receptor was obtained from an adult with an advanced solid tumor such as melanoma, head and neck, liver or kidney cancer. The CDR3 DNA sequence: TGTGCCAGCAGCCCCTCGACGGCGATCCAAGAGACCCAGTACTTC. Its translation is CASSPSTAIQETQYF.